This T cell receptor (beta chain) originates from a study of identifying expanded T cells in peripheral blood (dated by TCRdb to between 2018 and 2021). Describing the broader study: Separate aliquots of the same genomic DNA pool were sequenced to produce technical replicates, and four replicates were compared in pairs. Study-wide conclusions, independent of this receptor: About 1.1 differentially abundant clones were flagged by the binomial model between technical replicates, whereas about 16 and 19 were flagged over around two weeks and four weeks, respectively. Across all healthy donors, variance in clone template counts between roughly two-week samples was found to increase significantly with total template count. Across all healthy-donor time intervals, the beta-binomial model significantly lowered both the number of clones called differentially abundant and the false-positive rate. It was expected by the authors that biological variance in healthy repertoires might increase further over much longer intervals, such as months to years.

TCRbeta CDR3 regions were profiled with the immunoSEQ Assay using bias-controlled multiplex PCR amplification of genomic DNA. As for the original processing: The absolute abundance of each unique TCRbeta CDR3 region was quantified after sequences were collapsed and filtered. Two models were used to test differential abundance: a binomial model (Fisher-equivalent) and a beta-binomial model that adds time-dependent variance fitted from healthy donors. Clones with fewer than 5 combined templates were excluded, and clones with Benjamini-Hochberg FDR below 0.01 were called differentially abundant. Beta-binomial variance was modeled as a function of total template count across the two samples using the form v = (b*log(k)+a)^2. What TCRdb holds here is the immuneACCESS table cut down to in-frame rearrangements. Part of the clones is not present; checked against another copy, under half of the missing clones reflect an unresolved V gene, and the others are unexplained. The V and J calls and clone size come from that table; D and trimming were worked out from the DNA. Within this sample are around 100,000 clones, with 80% to 90% of them counted one time only. The ten largest account for more than 5.5% of the sample.

Comments on this clone: It has no known antigen specificity. Nothing much larger sits one base from this clone, and base qualities are not available.

During the collection period, no immune events, such as infections, were documented for the healthy donors. Blood repertoires from healthy donors were used as a training cohort for calibrating time-dependent variance in a beta-binomial model of differential abundance of T-cell clones. The training cohort was composed of roughly 10 healthy donors, 3 female and 7 male. Donor ages ranged from about 29 to 65 years, with an average of around 45 years. Obtained from a commercial supplier, whole blood was collected from each healthy donor at three time points set about 2 weeks apart. For immunosequencing, genomic DNA was extracted from whole blood that had not been sorted. The CDR1 and CDR2 encoded by the germline V gene are SGHTA and FQGTGA. Between the V and J ends, shortened by 2 bases and 2 bases respectively, the junction contains 7 bases. Taken from cysteine to phenylalanine, the CDR3 has 14 residues. This entry keeps only the CDR3 DNA: 42 bases, framed from base 1.

Sequencing input: blood. The V gene is TRBV7-3 and the J gene is TRBJ1-3; the best D guess is TRBD1, with 5 bases matching. This clonotype was obtained from a person aged 18-69 years in good health. The nucleotide sequence reads as follows: TGTGCCAGCAGCTTACAGGGTACTGGAAACACCATATATTTT. Protein translation: CASSLQGTGNTIYF.